Presented here are 9 T cell receptor beta chains from one specimen sequenced in a study of cytomegalovirus exposure and HLA in healthy donors. PCR was performed using 60 Vbeta and 13 Jbeta primers. Clones were read by immunoSEQ multiplex PCR, and TCRdb kept only the in-frame ones, dropping some. The table includes about 67,000 clones, around 63% detected once. The sample was PBMCs. Source of these receptors: a woman aged 30 to 39 in good health and CMV-seronegative.

This clone is categorized as medium-sized. The chain carries TRBV4-1 and TRBJ1-4; D gene unclear. The V end lost 0 bases, the J end lost 4 bases, and 12 bases lay between the germline ends. The CDR3 sequence is 16 residues long. Germline CDR1 and CDR2: MGHRA and YSYEKL. CDR3 amino acids: CASSQEPGDGNEKLFF. Written as DNA, the CDR3 is TGCGCCAGCAGCCAAGAACCAGGTGATGGTAATGAAAAACTGTTTTTT.

In DNA form, the CDR3 reads TGTGCCAGCAGCCTGGGACCAAGCAGGGGCAATGAGCAGTTCTTC. This sequence encodes CASSLGPSRGNEQFF. This sequence joins TRBV7-6 and TRBJ2-1, with D maybe TRBD1 (6 bases). The CDR3 covers 15 residues. Germline V gene sequence: CDR1 SGHVS, CDR2 FNYEAQ. The V end was cut by 5 bases, the J end by 6 bases, with 17 bases between.

The rearrangement links TRBV2 to TRBJ2-7; no clear D. Germline V gene data show CDR1 as SNHLY and CDR2 as FYNNEI. Trimming took off 6 bases at V and 3 bases at J, with 9 bases between the two ends. CDR3 size: 12 residues. In DNA, the CDR3 is TGTGCCAGCAGCGCCGACTTCTACGAGCAGTACTTC. It encodes CASSADFYEQYF.

This chain connects TRBV4-2 to TRBJ2-3; 8 bases are a match to TRBD1. The CDR3 sequence is 16 residues long. Germline CDR1 and CDR2: LGHNA and YNFKEQ. V shed 1 base and J 3 bases; nucleotides not matched to a gene: 6. DNA of the CDR3: TGTGCCAGCAGCCAAGCTCGGACAGGGAAGACAGATACGCAGTATTTT. Translating gives CASSQARTGKTDTQYF.

The chain recombines TRBV19 with TRBJ2-1, with 8 bases matching TRBD1. Germline assignment: CDR1 LNHDA and CDR2 SQIVND (reference sequence). V was pared by 5 bases and J by 12 bases, with 9 bases of the junction left unmatched. CDR3 length: 13 amino acids. The CDR3 coding sequence is TGTGCCAGTAGTCCCGAGAGGACAGGGAGGCAGTTCTTC. Protein: CASSPERTGRQFF.

A word on this clone: At one end, the junction sequence differs from germline, possibly due to a read error. The chain combines TRBV7-7 with TRBJ1-5; 9 nucleotides line up with TRBD1. Germline CDR1 and CDR2: SSHAT and FNYEAQ (reference sequence). The CDR3 totals 13 residues. In DNA, the CDR3 is TGTGCTAGCAGCTTAGGACAGGGGCAGCCCCAGCATTTT. This encodes CASSLGQGQPQHF.

Comment on this clone: Distinct nucleotide sequences in the sample also encode this CDR3. V gene TRBV15 combines with J gene TRBJ1-1, with 7 bases that match TRBD1. Germline V gene lookup returns CDR1 LNHNV and CDR2 YYDKDF (reference sequence). V lost 2 bases, J lost 1 base, and 1 base stayed unmatched. The CDR3 is 14 amino acids. Written as DNA, the CDR3 is TGTGCCACCAGCAGACGGACAGGGAACACTGAAGCTTTCTTT. This translates into CATSRRTGNTEAFF.

This chain connects TRBV6-5 to TRBJ2-5; a possible D gene is TRBD2 (6 bases). The J call may be in error: the DNA end matches TRBJ2-7 better. This CDR3 comprises 16 residues. Looked up from germline, CDR1 is MNHEY and CDR2 is SVGAGI. CDR3 bases: TGTGCCAGCAGTTACTCGAAGCGGGTGATAAGCTACGAGCAGTACTTC. Protein: CASSYSKRVISYEQYF.

The chain links TRBV5-4 to TRBJ2-1; D is ambiguous. The CDR3 sequence is 15 residues long. Germline values: CDR1 SGHNT, CDR2 YYREEE (reference sequence). Trimming took 3 bases from V and 7 from J, leaving 17 bases between them. CDR3 coding DNA: TGTGCCAGCAGCTCTCACGGTAGGCCAGGAAATGAGCAGTTCTTC. Translating it yields CASSSHGRPGNEQFF.